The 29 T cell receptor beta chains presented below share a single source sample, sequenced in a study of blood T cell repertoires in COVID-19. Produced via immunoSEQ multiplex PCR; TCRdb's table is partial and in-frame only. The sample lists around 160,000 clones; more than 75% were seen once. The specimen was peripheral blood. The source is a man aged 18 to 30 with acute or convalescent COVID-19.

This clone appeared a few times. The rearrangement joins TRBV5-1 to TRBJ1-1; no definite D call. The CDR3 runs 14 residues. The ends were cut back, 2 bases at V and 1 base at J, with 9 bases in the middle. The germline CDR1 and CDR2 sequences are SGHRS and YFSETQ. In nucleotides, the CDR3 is TGCGCCAGCAGCTTAGCCGAATGGAACACTGAAGCTTTCTTT. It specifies CASSLAEWNTEAFF.

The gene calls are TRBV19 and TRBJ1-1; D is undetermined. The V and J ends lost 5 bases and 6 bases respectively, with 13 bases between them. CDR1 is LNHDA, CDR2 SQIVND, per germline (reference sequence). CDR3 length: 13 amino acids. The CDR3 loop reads CASSAPAAAEAFF. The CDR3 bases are TGTGCCAGTAGTGCCCCCGCCGCGGCTGAAGCTTTCTTT.

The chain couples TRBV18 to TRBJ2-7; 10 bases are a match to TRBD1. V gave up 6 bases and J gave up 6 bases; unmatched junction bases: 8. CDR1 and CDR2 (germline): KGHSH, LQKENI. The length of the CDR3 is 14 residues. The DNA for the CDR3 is TGTGCCAGCTCGGGGACAGGGGAGCCGTTCGAGCAGTACTTC. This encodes CASSGTGEPFEQYF.

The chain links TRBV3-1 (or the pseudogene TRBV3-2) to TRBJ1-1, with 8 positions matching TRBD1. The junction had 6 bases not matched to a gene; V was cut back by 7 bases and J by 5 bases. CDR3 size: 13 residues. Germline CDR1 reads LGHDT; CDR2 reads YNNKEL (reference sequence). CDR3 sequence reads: CASIETGATEAFF. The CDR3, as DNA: TGTGCCAGCATTGAGACAGGGGCTACTGAAGCTTTCTTT.

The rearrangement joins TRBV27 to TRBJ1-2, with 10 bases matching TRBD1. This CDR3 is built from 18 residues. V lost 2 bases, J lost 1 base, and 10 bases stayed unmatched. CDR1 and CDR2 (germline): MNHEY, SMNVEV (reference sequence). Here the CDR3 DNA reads TGTGCCAGCAGTTTAAGTTGGGGGACAGGGGACCTTAACTATGGCTACACCTTC. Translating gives CASSLSWGTGDLNYGYTF.

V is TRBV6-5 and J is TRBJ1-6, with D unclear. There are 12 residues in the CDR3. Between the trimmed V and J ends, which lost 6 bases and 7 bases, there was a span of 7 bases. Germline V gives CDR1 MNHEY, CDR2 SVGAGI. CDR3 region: CASSRGNSPLHF. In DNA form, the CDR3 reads TGTGCCAGCAGCCGAGGGAATTCACCCCTCCACTTT.

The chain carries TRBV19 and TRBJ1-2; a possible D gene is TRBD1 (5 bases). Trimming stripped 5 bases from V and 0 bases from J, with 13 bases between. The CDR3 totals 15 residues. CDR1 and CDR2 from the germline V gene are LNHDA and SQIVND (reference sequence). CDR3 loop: CASSPDRETNYGYTF. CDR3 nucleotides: TGTGCCAGTAGTCCAGACAGAGAGACTAACTATGGCTACACCTTC.

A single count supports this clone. CDR3 sequence (DNA): TGTGCCAGCAGTTTTTCGGAGAATAATTCACCCCTCCACTTT. Protein sequence: CASSFSENNSPLHF. The gene calls are TRBV6-5 and TRBJ1-6, with D unclear. From germline, CDR1 is MNHEY and CDR2 SVGAGI. V gave up 4 bases and J gave up 5 bases, with 9 bases separating them. The CDR3 is 14 residues long.

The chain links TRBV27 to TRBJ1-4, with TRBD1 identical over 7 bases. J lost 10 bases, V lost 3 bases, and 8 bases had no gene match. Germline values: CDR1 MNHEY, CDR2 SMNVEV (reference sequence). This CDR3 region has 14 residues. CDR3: CASSFDRERRKLFF. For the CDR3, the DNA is TGTGCCAGCAGTTTCGACAGGGAGCGGAGAAAACTGTTTTTT.

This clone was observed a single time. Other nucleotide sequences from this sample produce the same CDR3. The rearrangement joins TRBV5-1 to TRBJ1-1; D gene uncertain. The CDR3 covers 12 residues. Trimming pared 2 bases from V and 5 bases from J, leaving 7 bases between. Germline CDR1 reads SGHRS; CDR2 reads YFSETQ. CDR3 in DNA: TGCGCCAGCAGCTTCAGAGGGACTGAAGCTTTCTTT. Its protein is CASSFRGTEAFF.

The CDR3 spells CASSREVIADEQFF. CDR3 in DNA: TGTGCCAGCAGTCGAGAAGTGATAGCGGATGAGCAGTTCTTC. The chain uses TRBV7-2 and TRBJ2-1; weak D call: TRBD2 (6 bases). Trimming pared 6 bases from V and 8 bases from J, leaving 17 bases between. Germline CDR1 is SGHTA and CDR2 is FQGNSA. The CDR3 covers 14 residues.

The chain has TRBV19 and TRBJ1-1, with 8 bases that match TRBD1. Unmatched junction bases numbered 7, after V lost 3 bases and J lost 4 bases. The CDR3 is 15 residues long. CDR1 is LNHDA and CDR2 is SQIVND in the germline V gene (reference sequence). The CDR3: CASSIPRGPSTEAFF. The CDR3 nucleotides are TGTGCCAGTAGTATCCCCAGGGGGCCTTCCACTGAAGCTTTCTTT.

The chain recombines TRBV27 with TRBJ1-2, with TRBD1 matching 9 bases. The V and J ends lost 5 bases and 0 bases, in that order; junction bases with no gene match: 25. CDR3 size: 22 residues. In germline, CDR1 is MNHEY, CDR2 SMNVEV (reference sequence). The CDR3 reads CASSTLGQGIAGGERPNYGYTF. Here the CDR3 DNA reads TGTGCCAGCAGTACCCTAGGACAGGGGATCGCGGGTGGAGAACGGCCTAACTATGGCTACACCTTC.

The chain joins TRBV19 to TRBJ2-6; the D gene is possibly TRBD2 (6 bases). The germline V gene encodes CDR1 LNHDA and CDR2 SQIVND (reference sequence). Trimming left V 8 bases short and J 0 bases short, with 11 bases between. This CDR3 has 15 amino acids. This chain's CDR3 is CASAAGGSGANVLTF. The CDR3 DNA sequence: TGTGCCAGTGCTGCCGGGGGCTCTGGGGCCAACGTCCTGACTTTC.

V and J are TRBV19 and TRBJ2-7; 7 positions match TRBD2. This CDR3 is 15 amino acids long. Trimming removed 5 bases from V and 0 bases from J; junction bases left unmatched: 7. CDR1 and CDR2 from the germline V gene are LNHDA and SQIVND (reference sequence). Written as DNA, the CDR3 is TGTGCCAGTAGTTTAATAGCGGGCACCTCCTACGAGCAGTACTTC. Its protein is CASSLIAGTSYEQYF.

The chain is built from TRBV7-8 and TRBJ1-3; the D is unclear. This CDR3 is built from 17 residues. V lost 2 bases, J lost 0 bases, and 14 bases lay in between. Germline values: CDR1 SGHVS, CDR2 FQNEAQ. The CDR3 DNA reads TGTGCCAGCAGCTTACTTCACCAACGGTACTCTGGAAACACCATATATTTT. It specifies CASSLLHQRYSGNTIYF. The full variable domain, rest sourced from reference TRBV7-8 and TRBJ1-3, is GAGVSQSPRYKVAKRGQDVALRCDPISGHVSLFWYQQALGQGPEFLTYFQNEAQLDKSGLPSDRFFAERPEGSVSTLKIQRTQQEDSAVYLCASSLLHQRYSGNTIYFGEGSWLTVV.

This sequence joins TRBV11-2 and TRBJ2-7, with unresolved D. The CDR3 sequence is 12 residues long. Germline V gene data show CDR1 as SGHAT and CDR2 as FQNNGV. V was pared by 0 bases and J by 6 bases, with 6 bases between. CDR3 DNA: TGTGCCAGCAGCTTAGATACAGCCGAGCAGTACTTC. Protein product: CASSLDTAEQYF.

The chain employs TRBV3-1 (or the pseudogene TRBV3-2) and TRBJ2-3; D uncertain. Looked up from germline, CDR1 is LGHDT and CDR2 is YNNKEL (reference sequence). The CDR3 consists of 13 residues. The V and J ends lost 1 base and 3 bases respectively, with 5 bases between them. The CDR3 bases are TGTGCCAGCAGCCAAGTCGGTACAGATACGCAGTATTTT. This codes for CASSQVGTDTQYF.

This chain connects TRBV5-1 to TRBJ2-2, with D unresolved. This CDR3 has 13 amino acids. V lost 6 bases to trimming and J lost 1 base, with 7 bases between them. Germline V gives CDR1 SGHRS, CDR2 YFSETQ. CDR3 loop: CASKPGNTGELFF. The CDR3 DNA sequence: TGCGCCAGCAAGCCCGGGAACACCGGGGAGCTGTTTTTT.

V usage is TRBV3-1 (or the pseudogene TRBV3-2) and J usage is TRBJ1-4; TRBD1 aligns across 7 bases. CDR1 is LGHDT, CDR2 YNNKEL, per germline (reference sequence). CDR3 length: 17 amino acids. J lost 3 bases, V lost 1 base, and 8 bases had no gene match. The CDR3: CASSQGAGGWANEKLFF. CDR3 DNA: TGTGCCAGCAGCCAAGGAGCAGGGGGATGGGCTAATGAAAAACTGTTTTTT.

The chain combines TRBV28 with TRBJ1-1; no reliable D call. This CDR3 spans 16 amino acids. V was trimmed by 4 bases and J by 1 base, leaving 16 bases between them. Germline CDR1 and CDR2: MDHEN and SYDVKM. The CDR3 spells CASSSLLVARNTEAFF. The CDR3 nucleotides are TGTGCCAGCAGTTCCCTCCTGGTGGCCAGGAACACTGAAGCTTTCTTT.

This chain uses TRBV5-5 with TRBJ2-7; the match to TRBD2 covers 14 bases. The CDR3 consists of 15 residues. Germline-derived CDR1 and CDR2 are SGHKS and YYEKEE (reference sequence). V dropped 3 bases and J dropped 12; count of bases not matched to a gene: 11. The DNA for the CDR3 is TGTGCCAGCAGCTCCTCCGGGACTAGCGGGAGAGGTCCGTACTTC. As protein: CASSSSGTSGRGPYF.

Here the CDR3 DNA reads TGCGCCAGCAGCCAAAGATCCACAGGGTTGAAACAGCCCCAGCATTTT. Amino acid sequence: CASSQRSTGLKQPQHF. The rearrangement links TRBV4-1 to TRBJ1-5; maybe TRBD1 (6 bases). Looked up from germline, CDR1 is MGHRA and CDR2 is YSYEKL. The CDR3 spans 16 residues. V gave up 2 bases and J gave up 7 bases, with 18 bases separating them.

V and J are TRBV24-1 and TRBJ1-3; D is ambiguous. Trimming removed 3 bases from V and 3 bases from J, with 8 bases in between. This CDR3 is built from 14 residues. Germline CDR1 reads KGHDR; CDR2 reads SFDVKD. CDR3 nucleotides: TGTGCCACCAGTGATGGCAGACTTGGAAACACCATATATTTT. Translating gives CATSDGRLGNTIYF.

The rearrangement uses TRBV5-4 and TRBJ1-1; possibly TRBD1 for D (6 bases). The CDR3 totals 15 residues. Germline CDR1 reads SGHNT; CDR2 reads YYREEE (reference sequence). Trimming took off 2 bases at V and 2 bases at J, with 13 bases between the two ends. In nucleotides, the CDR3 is TGTGCCAGCAGCTTTGAGGCAGGGGTAAACACTGAAGCTTTCTTT. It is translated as CASSFEAGVNTEAFF.

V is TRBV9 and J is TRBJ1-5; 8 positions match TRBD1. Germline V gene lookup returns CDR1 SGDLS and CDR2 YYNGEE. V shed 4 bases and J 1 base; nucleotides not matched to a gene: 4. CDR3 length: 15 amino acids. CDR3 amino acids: CASSKDRGSNQPQHF. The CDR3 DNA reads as TGTGCCAGCAGCAAAGACAGGGGAAGCAATCAGCCCCAGCATTTT.

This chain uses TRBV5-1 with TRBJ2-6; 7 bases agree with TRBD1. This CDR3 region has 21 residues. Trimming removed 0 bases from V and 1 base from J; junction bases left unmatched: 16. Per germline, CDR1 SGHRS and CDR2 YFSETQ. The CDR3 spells CASSLAGILTGTYSGANVLTF. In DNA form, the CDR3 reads TGCGCCAGCAGCTTGGCCGGGATTCTGACAGGGACCTATTCTGGGGCCAACGTCCTGACTTTC.

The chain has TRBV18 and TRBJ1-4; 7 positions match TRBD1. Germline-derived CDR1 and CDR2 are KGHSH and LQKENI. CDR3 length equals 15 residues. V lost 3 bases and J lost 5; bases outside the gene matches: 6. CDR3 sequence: CASSPETGLNEKLFF. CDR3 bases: TGTGCCAGCTCACCGGAGACAGGGCTCAATGAAAAACTGTTTTTT.

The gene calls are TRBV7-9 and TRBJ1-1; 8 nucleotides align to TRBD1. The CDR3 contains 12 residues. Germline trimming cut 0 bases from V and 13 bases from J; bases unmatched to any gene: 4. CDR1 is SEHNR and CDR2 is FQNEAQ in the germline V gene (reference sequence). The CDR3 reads CASSLADREGFF. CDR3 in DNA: TGTGCCAGCAGCTTAGCGGACAGGGAGGGTTTCTTT.